The clone carrying this T cell receptor (beta chain) was counted between two and nine times. In TCRdb, the RACE reads were re-called with MiXCR into one record per CDR3 protein. This table has 300,000 to 400,000 distinct CDR3 sequences, roughly 6.9% appearing once. The ends lost 7 bases at V and 5 bases at J; junction bases unmatched: 6. The CDR3 extends over 13 amino acids. CDR1 is ENHRY, CDR2 SYGVKD, per germline. The sample originates from a study of human T cells and chemical hapten exposure. Time point described: patch test 1, 2 weeks after DPC sensitization. Specified treatment: therapeutic diphenylcyclopropenone sensitization with weekly scalp DPC.

The sample was whole blood, taken in connection with sensitization to the hapten diphenylcyclopropenone (DPC). The source of this sequence is a woman younger than 35 with alopecia areata. Some clones in this sample may be carry-over from other donors' samples. The rearrangement links TRBV10-3 to TRBJ2-3, with TRBD2 matching over 7 bases. Written as DNA, the CDR3 is TGTGCCATCATGGCTAGCGGAGGAGATACGCAGTATTTT. It yields the protein CAIMASGGDTQYF.